This entry concerns a single T cell receptor (beta chain). Its target is not known. The sample's time point: late sampling 161 to 241 days after vaccination in three convalescent patients. The treatment: roughly 10-day PBMC culture with coronavirus spike peptide pools or control peptides (ViraFEST assay). The data belong to a study of vaccination and CD4 T cells after COVID-19. Study-wide background: With nine mild cases and one severe, convalescent patients were SARS-CoV-2 positive by nasal swab PCR. There were two doses of either BNT162b2 or mRNA-1273 vaccine given to participants. The authors sampled a few convalescent patients on day 14 and on days 161 to 241 post-vaccination.

Cultured CD4+ T cell DNA underwent sequencing with the Oncomine TCR Beta short-read assay. TCRdb fed the PCR reads into MiXCR, producing one record per CDR3 protein. The sample has about 21,000 distinct CDR3 sequences, 42% seen once. V lost 2 bases, J lost 2 bases, and 4 bases lay in between. Germline CDR1 DFQATT, CDR2 SNEGSKA (reference sequence). CDR3 size: 11 residues. The chain links TRBV20-1 to TRBJ2-7; unclear D gene. The sample in question was CD4+ T cells from blood, cultured in vitro, obtained about 7 months after SARS-CoV-2 vaccination. This clonotype was obtained from a human donor who had recovered from COVID-19. The CDR3 nucleotides read TGCAGTGCTAGACAGCCCTACGAGCAGTACTTC. The encoded protein is CSARQPYEQYF.